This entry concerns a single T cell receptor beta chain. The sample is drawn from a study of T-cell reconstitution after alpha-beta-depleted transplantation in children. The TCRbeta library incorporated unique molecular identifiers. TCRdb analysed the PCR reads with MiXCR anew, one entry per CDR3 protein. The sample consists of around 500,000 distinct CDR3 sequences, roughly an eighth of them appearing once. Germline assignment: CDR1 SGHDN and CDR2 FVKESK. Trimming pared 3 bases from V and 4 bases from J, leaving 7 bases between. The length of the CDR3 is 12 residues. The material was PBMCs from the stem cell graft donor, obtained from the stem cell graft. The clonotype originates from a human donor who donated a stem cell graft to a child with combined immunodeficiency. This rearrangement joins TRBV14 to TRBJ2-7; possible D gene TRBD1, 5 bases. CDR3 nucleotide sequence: TGTGCCAGCAGCCATAGGGGTTACGAGCAGTACTTC. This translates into CASSHRGYEQYF.